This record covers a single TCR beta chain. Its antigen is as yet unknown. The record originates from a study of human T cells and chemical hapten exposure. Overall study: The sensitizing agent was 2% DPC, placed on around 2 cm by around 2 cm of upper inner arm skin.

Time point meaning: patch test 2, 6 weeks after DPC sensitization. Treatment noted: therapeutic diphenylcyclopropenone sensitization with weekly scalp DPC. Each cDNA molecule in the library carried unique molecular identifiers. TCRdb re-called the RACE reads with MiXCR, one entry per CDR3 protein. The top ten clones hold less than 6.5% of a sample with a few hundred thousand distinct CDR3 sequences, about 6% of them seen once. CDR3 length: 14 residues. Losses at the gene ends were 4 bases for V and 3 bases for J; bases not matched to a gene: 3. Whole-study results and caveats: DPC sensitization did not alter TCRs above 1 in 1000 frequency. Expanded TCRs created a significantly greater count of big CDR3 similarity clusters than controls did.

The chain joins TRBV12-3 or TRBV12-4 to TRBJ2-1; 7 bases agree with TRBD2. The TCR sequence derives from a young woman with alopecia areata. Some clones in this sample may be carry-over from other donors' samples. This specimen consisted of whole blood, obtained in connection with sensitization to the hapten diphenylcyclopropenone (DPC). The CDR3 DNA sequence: TGTGCCAGCAGTTCCCGGGACTACTACAATGAGCAGTTCTTC. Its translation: CASSSRDYYNEQFF.